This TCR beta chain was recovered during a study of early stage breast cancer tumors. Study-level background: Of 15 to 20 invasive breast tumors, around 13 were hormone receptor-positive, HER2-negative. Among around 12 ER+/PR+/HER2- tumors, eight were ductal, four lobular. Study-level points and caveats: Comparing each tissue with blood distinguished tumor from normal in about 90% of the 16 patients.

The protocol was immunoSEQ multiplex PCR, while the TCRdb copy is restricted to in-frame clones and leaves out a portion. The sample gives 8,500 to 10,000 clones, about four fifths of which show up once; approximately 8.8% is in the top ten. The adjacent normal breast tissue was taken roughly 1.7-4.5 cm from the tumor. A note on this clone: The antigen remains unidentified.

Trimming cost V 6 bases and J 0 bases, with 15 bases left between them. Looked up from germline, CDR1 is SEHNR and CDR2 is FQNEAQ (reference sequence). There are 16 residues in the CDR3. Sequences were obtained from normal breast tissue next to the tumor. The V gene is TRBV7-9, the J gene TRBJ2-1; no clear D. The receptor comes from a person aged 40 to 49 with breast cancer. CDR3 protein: CASSPARASSYNEQFF. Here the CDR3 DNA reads TGTGCCAGCAGTCCCGCGCGAGCTAGCTCCTACAATGAGCAGTTCTTC. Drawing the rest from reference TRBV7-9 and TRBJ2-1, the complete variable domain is DTGVSQNPRHKITKRGQNVTFRCDPISEHNRLYWYRQTLGQGPEFLTYFQNEAQLEKSRLLSDRFSAERPKGSFSTLEIQRTEQGDSAMYLCASSPARASSYNEQFFGPGTRLTVL.